The rows below give T cell receptor beta chains drawn from one sample of a study of blood T cell repertoires in COVID-19. Assay: immunoSEQ multiplex PCR; the TCRdb copy retains only in-frame clones and omits some. The sample lists 200,000 to 250,000 clones; approximately 78% were seen once. Input material: peripheral blood. All receptors come from a woman aged 80 or over with COVID-19, enrolled during active disease. Both conserved end residues are part of each CDR3. The D gene is left open where the match is weak. The size field is filled for only some rows; it gives once, few, many or a size class.

d_call: TRBD1
j_call: TRBJ2-7
clone_size: .
v_call: TRBV2
cdr3_aa: CASTLTGREQYF
cdr3_nt: TGTGCCAGCACCCTGACAGGGCGCGAGCAGTACTTC

d_call: .
j_call: TRBJ1-6
clone_size: few
v_call: TRBV7-8
cdr3_aa: CASSLGQVRNSPLHF
cdr3_nt: TGTGCCAGCAGCTTAGGACAGGTCCGAAATTCACCCCTCCACTTT

d_call: .
j_call: TRBJ2-7
clone_size: .
v_call: TRBV9
cdr3_aa: CASSEDSSSYEQYF
cdr3_nt: TGTGCCAGCAGCGAGGACAGCTCCTCCTACGAGCAGTACTTC

d_call: .
j_call: TRBJ2-2
clone_size: .
v_call: TRBV2
cdr3_aa: CASSEGWQNTGELFF
cdr3_nt: TGTGCCAGCAGTGAAGGGTGGCAAAACACCGGGGAGCTGTTTTTT

d_call: TRBD1
j_call: TRBJ1-5
clone_size: .
v_call: TRBV2
cdr3_aa: CASSVQGNQPQHF
cdr3_nt: TGTGCCAGCAGTGTACAGGGGAATCAGCCCCAGCATTTT

d_call: TRBD1
j_call: TRBJ2-2
clone_size: .
v_call: TRBV4-3
cdr3_aa: CASSLGPGQGANTGELFF
cdr3_nt: TGCGCCAGCAGCCTAGGCCCTGGACAGGGGGCAAACACCGGGGAGCTGTTTTTT

d_call: .
j_call: TRBJ2-1
clone_size: .
v_call: TRBV6-5
cdr3_aa: CASFERARNNEQFF
cdr3_nt: TGTGCCAGCTTCGAGAGGGCTCGGAACAATGAGCAGTTCTTC

d_call: .
j_call: TRBJ2-1
clone_size: .
v_call: TRBV6-5
cdr3_aa: CASSYELLNEQFF
cdr3_nt: TGTGCCAGCAGTTACGAACTGCTCAATGAGCAGTTCTTC

d_call: .
j_call: TRBJ1-1
clone_size: .
v_call: TRBV28
cdr3_aa: CASSLKTGPGAFF
cdr3_nt: TGTGCCAGCAGTTTAAAGACAGGCCCCGGGGCTTTCTTT

d_call: TRBD1
j_call: TRBJ1-5
clone_size: .
v_call: TRBV12-5
cdr3_aa: CASGLGRGQVLEPQHF
cdr3_nt: TGTGCTAGTGGTTTGGGGAGGGGACAGGTGCTCGAGCCCCAGCATTTT

d_call: .
j_call: TRBJ1-4
clone_size: .
v_call: TRBV10-3
cdr3_aa: CAISDRGREEKLFF
cdr3_nt: TGTGCCATCAGTGATCGGGGAAGGGAAGAAAAACTGTTTTTT

d_call: .
j_call: TRBJ1-1
clone_size: .
v_call: TRBV5-5
cdr3_aa: CASSPWAGGEAFF
cdr3_nt: TGTGCCAGCAGCCCGTGGGCCGGGGGGGAAGCTTTCTTT

d_call: TRBD2
j_call: TRBJ2-1
clone_size: .
v_call: TRBV11-1
cdr3_aa: CASSSRGSTYNEQFF
cdr3_nt: TGTGCCAGCAGCTCGCGGGGGAGTACCTACAATGAGCAGTTCTTC

d_call: .
j_call: TRBJ2-3
clone_size: .
v_call: TRBV9
cdr3_aa: CASSASRGASVTDTQYF
cdr3_nt: TGTGCCAGCAGCGCATCCCGTGGGGCTAGCGTGACAGATACGCAGTATTTT

d_call: .
j_call: TRBJ2-1
clone_size: .
v_call: TRBV6-1
cdr3_aa: CASSEGQVPYNEQFF
cdr3_nt: TGTGCCAGCAGTGAAGGACAGGTTCCCTACAATGAGCAGTTCTTC

d_call: .
j_call: TRBJ1-5
clone_size: .
v_call: TRBV7-9
cdr3_aa: CASSLTGRNQPQHF
cdr3_nt: TGTGCCAGCAGCTTAACAGGGCGGAATCAGCCCCAGCATTTT

d_call: .
j_call: TRBJ2-7
clone_size: .
v_call: TRBV21-1
cdr3_aa: CASSGATELYEQYF
cdr3_nt: TGTGCCAGCAGCGGAGCGACAGAACTGTACGAGCAGTACTTC

d_call: TRBD2
j_call: TRBJ2-7
clone_size: .
v_call: TRBV6-5
cdr3_aa: CASILLAGGPYEQYF
cdr3_nt: TGTGCCAGCATCTTACTAGCGGGAGGGCCCTACGAGCAGTACTTC

d_call: .
j_call: TRBJ1-1
clone_size: .
v_call: TRBV29-1
cdr3_aa: CSVDDRQNTEAFF
cdr3_nt: TGCAGCGTTGATGACAGGCAGAACACTGAAGCTTTCTTT

d_call: .
j_call: TRBJ1-5
clone_size: .
v_call: TRBV19
cdr3_aa: CASTDRSNQPQHF
cdr3_nt: TGTGCCAGCACCGACAGGTCTAATCAGCCCCAGCATTTT

d_call: TRBD1
j_call: TRBJ1-3
clone_size: .
v_call: TRBV7-9
cdr3_aa: CASSTGGAEGNTIYF
cdr3_nt: TGTGCCAGCAGCACAGGGGGAGCAGAAGGAAACACCATATATTTT

d_call: TRBD2
j_call: TRBJ2-7
clone_size: .
v_call: TRBV30
cdr3_aa: CAWSRGDEQYF
cdr3_nt: TGTGCCTGGAGTCGGGGGGACGAGCAGTACTTC

d_call: .
j_call: TRBJ1-3
clone_size: .
v_call: TRBV6-6
cdr3_aa: CASRTTGNTIYF
cdr3_nt: TGTGCCAGCAGAACAACTGGAAACACCATATATTTT

d_call: .
j_call: TRBJ2-7
clone_size: .
v_call: TRBV30
cdr3_aa: CAWDIGSSGYEQYF
cdr3_nt: TGTGCCTGGGATATCGGTTCGTCGGGCTACGAGCAGTACTTC

d_call: TRBD1
j_call: TRBJ1-5
clone_size: .
v_call: TRBV19
cdr3_aa: CASSNRGEAYNQPQHF
cdr3_nt: TGTGCCAGTAGTAACAGGGGGGAGGCGTACAATCAGCCCCAGCATTTT

d_call: .
j_call: TRBJ1-5
clone_size: .
v_call: TRBV5-8
cdr3_aa: CASSRTGDRNQPQHF
cdr3_nt: TGTGCCAGCAGCCGGACGGGGGATCGTAATCAGCCCCAGCATTTT

d_call: .
j_call: TRBJ1-2
clone_size: .
v_call: TRBV28
cdr3_aa: CASRGGDLQLNYGYTF
cdr3_nt: TGTGCCAGCAGGGGGGGGGATCTCCAACTAAACTATGGCTACACCTTC

d_call: .
j_call: TRBJ2-7
clone_size: .
v_call: TRBV5-1
cdr3_aa: CASSPGSSYEQYF
cdr3_nt: TGCGCCAGCAGCCCCGGTAGCTCCTACGAGCAGTACTTC

d_call: .
j_call: TRBJ1-1
clone_size: .
v_call: TRBV5-1
cdr3_aa: CASSPLGGAVTEAFF
cdr3_nt: TGCGCCAGCAGCCCCTTGGGAGGGGCCGTCACTGAAGCTTTCTTT

d_call: TRBD1
j_call: TRBJ1-2
clone_size: .
v_call: TRBV27
cdr3_aa: CASSFKLGQGAFDDGYTF
cdr3_nt: TGTGCCAGCAGTTTTAAGCTCGGACAGGGGGCGTTTGATGACGGCTACACCTTC

d_call: .
j_call: TRBJ1-2
clone_size: .
v_call: TRBV9
cdr3_aa: CASSVGGTNYGYTF
cdr3_nt: TGTGCCAGCAGCGTAGGGGGCACTAACTATGGCTACACCTTC

d_call: .
j_call: TRBJ1-2
clone_size: .
v_call: TRBV7-9
cdr3_aa: CASSPGWQGGYGYTF
cdr3_nt: TGTGCCAGCAGCCCCGGATGGCAGGGCGGCTATGGCTACACCTTC

d_call: .
j_call: TRBJ2-7
clone_size: .
v_call: TRBV19
cdr3_aa: CASSPTDRNPPHYEQYF
cdr3_nt: TGTGCCAGTAGTCCCACCGACAGGAATCCACCGCACTACGAGCAGTACTTC

d_call: TRBD1
j_call: TRBJ2-1
clone_size: once
v_call: TRBV14
cdr3_aa: CASSQGRQGYNEQFF
cdr3_nt: TGTGCCAGCAGCCAGGGAAGACAGGGCTACAATGAGCAGTTCTTC

d_call: .
j_call: TRBJ2-2
clone_size: .
v_call: TRBV7-2
cdr3_aa: CASSKIRGTGELFF
cdr3_nt: TGTGCCAGCAGCAAGATTAGGGGCACCGGGGAGCTGTTTTTT

d_call: .
j_call: TRBJ2-1
clone_size: .
v_call: TRBV24-1
cdr3_aa: CATSVNGGAGEQFF
cdr3_nt: TGTGCCACCAGTGTCAACGGAGGGGCGGGTGAGCAGTTCTTC

d_call: TRBD2
j_call: TRBJ2-1
clone_size: once
v_call: TRBV7-9
cdr3_aa: CASSPLPSGGGEQFF
cdr3_nt: TGTGCCAGCAGCCCTCTCCCTAGCGGGGGGGGTGAGCAGTTCTTC

d_call: TRBD2
j_call: TRBJ2-3
clone_size: .
v_call: TRBV24-1
cdr3_aa: CATSDGRGGGTDTQYF
cdr3_nt: TGTGCCACCAGTGATGGGAGGGGAGGAGGCACAGATACGCAGTATTTT

d_call: TRBD1
j_call: TRBJ1-1
clone_size: once
v_call: TRBV30
cdr3_aa: CAWRMTGGAKAFF
cdr3_nt: TGTGCCTGGAGGATGACAGGGGGCGCGAAAGCTTTCTTT

d_call: TRBD2
j_call: TRBJ2-1
clone_size: .
v_call: TRBV10-3
cdr3_aa: CATRQGLAGASEQFF
cdr3_nt: TGTGCCACTAGACAGGGACTAGCGGGAGCAAGTGAGCAGTTCTTC

d_call: .
j_call: TRBJ1-2
clone_size: .
v_call: TRBV19
cdr3_aa: CASSISRSNYGYTF
cdr3_nt: TGTGCCAGTAGTATATCCAGATCTAACTATGGCTACACCTTC

d_call: TRBD1
j_call: TRBJ1-2
clone_size: .
v_call: TRBV9
cdr3_aa: CASSGGRGEGYTF
cdr3_nt: TGTGCCAGCAGCGGGGGCAGGGGGGAAGGCTACACCTTC